This entry is about one T cell receptor beta chain. Allocation to cohorts depended on clinical history reported by the participants. The data were taken from a study of blood T cell repertoires in COVID-19. Study details: Samples representing acute and convalescent COVID-19 were sourced from the United States, Italy and Spain. PBMCs, B-cell-depleted T cells, or T cells provided the cDNA or gDNA that made up the material.

The V segment lost 5 bases and the J segment 6 bases; nucleotides outside the gene matches: 5. This CDR3 has 14 amino acids. From germline, CDR1 is MDHEN and CDR2 SYDVKM. The method was immunoSEQ multiplex PCR; TCRdb's version includes in-frame clones alone and lacks a portion of them. This table has a few hundred thousand clones, about 90% appearing once. V gene TRBV28 combines with J gene TRBJ2-1, with TRBD1 identical over 9 bases. Sequenced input: PBMCs or T cells enriched from blood (not recorded which). The TCR comes from a woman in her late teens or twenties with acute COVID-19. CDR3 coding DNA: TGTGCCAGCAGTGCTTACAGGGGGCTCAATGAGCAGTTCTTC. Residues: CASSAYRGLNEQFF.